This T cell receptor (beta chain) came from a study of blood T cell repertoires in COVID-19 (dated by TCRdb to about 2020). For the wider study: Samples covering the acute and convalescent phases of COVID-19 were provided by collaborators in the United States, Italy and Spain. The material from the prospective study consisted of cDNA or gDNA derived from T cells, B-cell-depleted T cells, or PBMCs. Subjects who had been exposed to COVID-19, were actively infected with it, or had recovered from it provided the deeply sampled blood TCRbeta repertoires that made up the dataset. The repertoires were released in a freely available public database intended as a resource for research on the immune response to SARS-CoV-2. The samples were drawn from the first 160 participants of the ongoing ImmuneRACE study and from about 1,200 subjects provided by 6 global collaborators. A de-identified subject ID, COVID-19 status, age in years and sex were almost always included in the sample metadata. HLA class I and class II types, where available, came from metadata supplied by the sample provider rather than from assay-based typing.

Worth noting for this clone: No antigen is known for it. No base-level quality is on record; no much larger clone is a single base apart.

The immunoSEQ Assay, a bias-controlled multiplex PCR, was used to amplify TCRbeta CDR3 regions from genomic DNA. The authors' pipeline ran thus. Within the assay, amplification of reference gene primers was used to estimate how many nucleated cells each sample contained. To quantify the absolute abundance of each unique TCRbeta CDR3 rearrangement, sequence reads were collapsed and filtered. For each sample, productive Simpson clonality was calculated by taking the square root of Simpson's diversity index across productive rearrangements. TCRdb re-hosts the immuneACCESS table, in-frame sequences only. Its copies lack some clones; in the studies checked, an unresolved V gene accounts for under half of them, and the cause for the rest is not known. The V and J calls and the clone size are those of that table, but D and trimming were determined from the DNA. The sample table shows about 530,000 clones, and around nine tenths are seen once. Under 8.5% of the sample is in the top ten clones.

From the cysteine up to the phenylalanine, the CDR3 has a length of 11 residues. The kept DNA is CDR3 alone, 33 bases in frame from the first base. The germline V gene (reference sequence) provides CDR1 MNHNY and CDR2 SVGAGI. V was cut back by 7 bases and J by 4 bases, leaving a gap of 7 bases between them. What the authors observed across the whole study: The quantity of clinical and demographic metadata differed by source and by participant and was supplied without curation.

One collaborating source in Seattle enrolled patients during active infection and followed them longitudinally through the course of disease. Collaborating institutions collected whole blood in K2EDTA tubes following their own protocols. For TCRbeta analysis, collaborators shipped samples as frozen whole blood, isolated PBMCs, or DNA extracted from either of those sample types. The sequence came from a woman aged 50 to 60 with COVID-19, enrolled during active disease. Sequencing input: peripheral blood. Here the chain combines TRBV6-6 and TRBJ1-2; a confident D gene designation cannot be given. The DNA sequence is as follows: TGTGCCAGCACCCGTCTCTATGGCTACACCTTC. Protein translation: CASTRLYGYTF.